This T cell receptor (beta chain) was documented in a study of blood T cell repertoires in COVID-19. Some clones are missing from TCRdb's copy, which holds only in-frame ones; the method was immunoSEQ multiplex PCR. Counted here are more than 70,000 clones, 90% to 95% occurring once; the ten biggest clones make up 3% to 4%. The V end lost 0 bases, the J end lost 6 bases, and 9 bases lay between the germline ends. The length of the CDR3 is 15 residues. CDR1 LNHNV and CDR2 YYDKDF come from the germline V gene (reference sequence). The rearrangement joins TRBV15 to TRBJ1-6; D unresolved. The receptor comes from a woman in her 50s in a cohort sampled during active COVID-19. The specimen was peripheral blood. The CDR3 here is CATSREGGGNSPLHF. Written as DNA, the CDR3 is TGTGCCACCAGCAGAGAGGGAGGAGGTAATTCACCCCTCCACTTT.